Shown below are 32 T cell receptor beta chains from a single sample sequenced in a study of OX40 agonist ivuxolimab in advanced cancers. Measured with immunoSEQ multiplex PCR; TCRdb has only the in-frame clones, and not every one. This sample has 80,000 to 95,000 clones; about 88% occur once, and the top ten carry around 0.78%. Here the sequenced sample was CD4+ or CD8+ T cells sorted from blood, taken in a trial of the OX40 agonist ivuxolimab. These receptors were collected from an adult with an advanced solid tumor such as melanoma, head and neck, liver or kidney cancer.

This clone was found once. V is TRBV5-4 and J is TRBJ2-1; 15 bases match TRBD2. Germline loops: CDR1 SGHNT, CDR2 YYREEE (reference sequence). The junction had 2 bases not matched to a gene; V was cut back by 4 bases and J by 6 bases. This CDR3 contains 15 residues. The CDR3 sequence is CASSRTSGGVNEQFF. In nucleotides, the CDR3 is TGTGCCAGCAGCCGGACTAGCGGGGGGGTCAATGAGCAGTTCTTC.

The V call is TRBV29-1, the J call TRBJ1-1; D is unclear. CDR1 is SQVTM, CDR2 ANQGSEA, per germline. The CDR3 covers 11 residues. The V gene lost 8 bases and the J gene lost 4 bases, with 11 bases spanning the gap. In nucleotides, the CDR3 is TGCAGCACGAGGACCGGCACTGAAGCTTTCTTT. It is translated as CSTRTGTEAFF. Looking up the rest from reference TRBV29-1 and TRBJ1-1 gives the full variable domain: SAVISQKPSRDICQRGTSLTIQCQVDSQVTMMFWYRQQPGQSLTLIATANQGSEATYESGFVIDKFPISRPNLTFSTLTVSNMSPEDSSIYLCSTRTGTEAFFGQGTRLTVV.

The CDR3 here is CASSLVVAAPGELFF. The CDR3 nucleotides read TGTGCCAGCAGCTTGGTGGTTGCGGCGCCCGGGGAGCTGTTTTTT. The chain couples TRBV5-5 to TRBJ2-2, with unresolved D. Trimming removed 0 bases from V and 6 bases from J, with 12 bases in between. Per germline, CDR1 SGHKS and CDR2 YYEKEE (reference sequence). This CDR3 has 15 residues. Full variable domain (missing parts from reference TRBV5-5 and TRBJ2-2): DAGVTQSPTHLIKTRGQQVTLRCSPISGHKSVSWYQQVLGQGPQFIFQYYEKEERGRGNFPDRFSARQFPNYSSELNVNALLLGDSALYLCASSLVVAAPGELFFGEGSRLTVL.

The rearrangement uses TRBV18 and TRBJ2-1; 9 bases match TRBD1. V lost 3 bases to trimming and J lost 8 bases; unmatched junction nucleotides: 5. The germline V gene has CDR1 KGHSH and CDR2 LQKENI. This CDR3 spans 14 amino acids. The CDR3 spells CASSPGTGIDEQFF. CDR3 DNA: TGTGCCAGCTCACCTGGGACAGGGATAGATGAGCAGTTCTTC.

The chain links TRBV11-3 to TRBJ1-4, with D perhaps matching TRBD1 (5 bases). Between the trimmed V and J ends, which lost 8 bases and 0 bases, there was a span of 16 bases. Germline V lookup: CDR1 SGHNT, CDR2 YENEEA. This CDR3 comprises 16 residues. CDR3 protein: CASPVSTDSTNEKLFF. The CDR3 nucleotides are TGTGCCAGCCCTGTCTCGACAGACTCAACTAATGAAAAACTGTTTTTT.

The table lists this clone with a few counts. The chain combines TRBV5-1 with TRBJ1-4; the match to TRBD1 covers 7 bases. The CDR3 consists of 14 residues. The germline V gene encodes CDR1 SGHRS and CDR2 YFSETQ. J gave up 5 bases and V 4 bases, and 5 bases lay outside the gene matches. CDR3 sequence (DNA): TGCGCCAGCAGCCTTGGGACAGCGAATGAAAAACTGTTTTTT. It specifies CASSLGTANEKLFF.

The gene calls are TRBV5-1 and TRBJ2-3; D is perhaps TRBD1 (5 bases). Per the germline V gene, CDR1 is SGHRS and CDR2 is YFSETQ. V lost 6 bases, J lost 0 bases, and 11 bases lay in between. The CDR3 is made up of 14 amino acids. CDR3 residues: CASNQGFSTDTQYF. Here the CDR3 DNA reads TGCGCCAGCAACCAGGGCTTCAGCACAGATACGCAGTATTTT.

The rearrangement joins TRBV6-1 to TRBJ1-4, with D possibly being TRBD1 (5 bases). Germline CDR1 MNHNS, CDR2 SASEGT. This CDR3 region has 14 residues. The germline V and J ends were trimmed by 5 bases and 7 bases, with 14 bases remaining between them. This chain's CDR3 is CASSRGRTLEKLFF. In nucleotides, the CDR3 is TGTGCCAGCAGTAGGGGACGGACCCTTGAAAAACTGTTTTTT.

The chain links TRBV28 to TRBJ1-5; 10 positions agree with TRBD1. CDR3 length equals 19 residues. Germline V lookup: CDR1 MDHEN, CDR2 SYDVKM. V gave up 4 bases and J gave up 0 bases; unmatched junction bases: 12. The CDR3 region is CASSWAGTGATYSNQPQHF. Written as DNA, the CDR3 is TGTGCCAGCAGTTGGGCCGGGACAGGGGCGACCTATAGCAATCAGCCCCAGCATTTT. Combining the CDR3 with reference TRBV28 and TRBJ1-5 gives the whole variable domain DVKVTQSSRYLVKRTGEKVFLECVQDMDHENMFWYRQDPGLGLRLIYFSYDVKMKEKGDIPEGYSVSREKKERFSLILESASTNQTSMYLCASSWAGTGATYSNQPQHFGDGTRLSIL.

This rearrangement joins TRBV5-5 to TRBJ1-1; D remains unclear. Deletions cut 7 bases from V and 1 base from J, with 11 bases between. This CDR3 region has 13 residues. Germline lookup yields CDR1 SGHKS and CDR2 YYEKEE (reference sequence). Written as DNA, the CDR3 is TGTGCCAGCGCCACGACTGGGAACACTGAAGCTTTCTTT. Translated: CASATTGNTEAFF.

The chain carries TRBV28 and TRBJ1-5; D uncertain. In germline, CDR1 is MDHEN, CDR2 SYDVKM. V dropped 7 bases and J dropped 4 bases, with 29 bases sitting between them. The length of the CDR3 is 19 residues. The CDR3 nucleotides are TGTGCCAGCATGTCAAGATTAGGGCTTTACAGTGCGCTGAATCAGCCCCAGCATTTT. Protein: CASMSRLGLYSALNQPQHF.

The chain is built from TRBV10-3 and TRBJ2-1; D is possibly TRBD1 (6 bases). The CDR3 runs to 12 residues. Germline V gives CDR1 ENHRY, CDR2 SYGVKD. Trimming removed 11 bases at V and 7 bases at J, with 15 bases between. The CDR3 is CAVSGQRNEQFF. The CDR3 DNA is TGTGCCGTCTCCGGACAGAGGAATGAGCAGTTCTTC.

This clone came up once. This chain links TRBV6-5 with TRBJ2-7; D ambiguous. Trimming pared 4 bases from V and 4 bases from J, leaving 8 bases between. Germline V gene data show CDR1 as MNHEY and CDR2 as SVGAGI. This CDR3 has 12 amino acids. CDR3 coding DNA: TGTGCCAGCAGTTCCACACCATACGAGCAGTACTTC. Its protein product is CASSSTPYEQYF.

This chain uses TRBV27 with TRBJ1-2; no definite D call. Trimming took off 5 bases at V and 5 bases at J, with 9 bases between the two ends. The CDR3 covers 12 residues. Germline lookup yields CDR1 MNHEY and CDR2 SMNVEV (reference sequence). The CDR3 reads CASSKDRYGYTF. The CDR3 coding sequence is TGTGCCAGCAGTAAGGATAGATATGGCTACACCTTC.

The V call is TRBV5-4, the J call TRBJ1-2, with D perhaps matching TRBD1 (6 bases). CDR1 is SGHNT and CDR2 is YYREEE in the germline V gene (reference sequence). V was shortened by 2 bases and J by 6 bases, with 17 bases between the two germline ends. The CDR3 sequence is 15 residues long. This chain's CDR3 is CASSFRGGLADGYTF. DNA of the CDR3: TGTGCCAGCAGCTTCCGCGGGGGGCTAGCAGATGGCTACACCTTC.

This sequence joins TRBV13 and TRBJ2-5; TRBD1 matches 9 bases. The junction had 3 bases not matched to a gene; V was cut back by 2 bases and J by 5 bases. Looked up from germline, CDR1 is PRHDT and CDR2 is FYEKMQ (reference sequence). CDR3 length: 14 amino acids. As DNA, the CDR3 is TGTGCCAGCAGCTTAACAGGGGGCATGGAGACCCAGTACTTC. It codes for CASSLTGGMETQYF.

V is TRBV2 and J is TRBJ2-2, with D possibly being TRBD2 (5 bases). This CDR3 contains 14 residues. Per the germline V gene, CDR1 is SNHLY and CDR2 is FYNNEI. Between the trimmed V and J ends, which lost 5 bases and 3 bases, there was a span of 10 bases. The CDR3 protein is CASSLMRDTGELFF. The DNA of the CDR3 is TGTGCCAGCAGTCTGATGAGGGACACCGGGGAGCTGTTTTTT.

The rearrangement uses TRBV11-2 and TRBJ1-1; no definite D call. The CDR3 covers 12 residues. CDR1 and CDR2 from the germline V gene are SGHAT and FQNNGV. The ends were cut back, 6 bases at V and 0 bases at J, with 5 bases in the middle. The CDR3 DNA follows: TGTGCCAGCAGTCTTCTGAACACTGAAGCTTTCTTT. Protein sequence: CASSLLNTEAFF. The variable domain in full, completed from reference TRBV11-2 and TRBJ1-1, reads EAGVAQSPRYKIIEKRQSVAFWCNPISGHATLYWYQQILGQGPKLLIQFQNNGVVDDSQLPKDRFSAERLKGVDSTLKIQPAKLEDSAVYLCASSLLNTEAFFGQGTRLTVV.

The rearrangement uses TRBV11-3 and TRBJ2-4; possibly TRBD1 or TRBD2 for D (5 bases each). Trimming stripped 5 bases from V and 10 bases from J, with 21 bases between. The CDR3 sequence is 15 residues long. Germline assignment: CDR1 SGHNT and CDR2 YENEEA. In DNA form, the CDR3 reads TGTGCCAGCAGCCATGGAACAGGTTTGGAGGTTATTCAGTACTTC. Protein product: CASSHGTGLEVIQYF.

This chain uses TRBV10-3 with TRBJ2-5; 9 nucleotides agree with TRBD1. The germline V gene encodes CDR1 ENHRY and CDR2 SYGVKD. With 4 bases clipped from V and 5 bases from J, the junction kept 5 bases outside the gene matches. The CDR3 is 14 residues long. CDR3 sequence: CAISAGQGPETQYF. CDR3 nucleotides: TGTGCCATCAGTGCGGGACAGGGACCTGAGACCCAGTACTTC.

The CDR3 region is CASSLVVTNTDTQYF. In DNA form, the CDR3 reads TGCGCCAGCAGCTTGGTCGTGACTAACACAGATACGCAGTATTTT. The rearrangement joins TRBV5-1 to TRBJ2-3, with a weak D call TRBD2 (5 bases). The germline CDR1 and CDR2 sequences are SGHRS and YFSETQ. The length of the CDR3 is 15 residues. The ends were cut back, 0 bases at V and 2 bases at J, with 10 bases in the middle. Variable domain in full (rest from reference TRBV5-1 and TRBJ2-3): KAGVTQTPRYLIKTRGQQVTLSCSPISGHRSVSWYQQTPGQGLQFLFEYFSETQRNKGNFPGRFSGRQFSNSRSEMNVSTLELGDSALYLCASSLVVTNTDTQYFGPGTRLTVL.

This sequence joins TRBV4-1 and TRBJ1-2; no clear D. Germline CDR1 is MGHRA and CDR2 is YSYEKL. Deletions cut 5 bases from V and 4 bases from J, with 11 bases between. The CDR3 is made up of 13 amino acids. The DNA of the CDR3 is TGCGCCAGCAGCTCCGGGTCGCTCTATGGCTACACCTTC. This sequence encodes CASSSGSLYGYTF.

The CDR3 loop reads CASSIGIAGGTGELFF. As DNA, the CDR3 is TGTGCCAGTAGTATAGGAATAGCGGGGGGCACCGGGGAGCTGTTTTTT. The gene calls are TRBV19 and TRBJ2-2; 10 bases match TRBD2. The J segment lost 4 bases and the V segment lost 1 base, leaving 3 bases of the junction unmatched. Germline loops: CDR1 LNHDA, CDR2 SQIVND (reference sequence). This CDR3 region has 16 residues.

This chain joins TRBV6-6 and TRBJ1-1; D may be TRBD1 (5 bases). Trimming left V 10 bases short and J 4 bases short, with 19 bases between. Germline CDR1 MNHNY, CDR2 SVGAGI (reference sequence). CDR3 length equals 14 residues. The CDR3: CATTPRVTSTEAFF. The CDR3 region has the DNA TGTGCCACCACGCCCAGGGTCACGAGCACTGAAGCTTTCTTT.

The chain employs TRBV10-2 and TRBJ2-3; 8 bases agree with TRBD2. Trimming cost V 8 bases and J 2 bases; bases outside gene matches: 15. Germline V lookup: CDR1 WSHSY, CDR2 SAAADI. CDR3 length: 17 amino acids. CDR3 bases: TGCGCCAGCCGGCCCGGGGTCGGCGGGGGGCACACAGATACGCAGTATTTT. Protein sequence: CASRPGVGGGHTDTQYF.

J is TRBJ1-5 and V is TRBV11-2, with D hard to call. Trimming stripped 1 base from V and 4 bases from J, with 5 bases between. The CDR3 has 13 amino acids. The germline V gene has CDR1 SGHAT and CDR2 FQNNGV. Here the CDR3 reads CASSLGENQPQHF. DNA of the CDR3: TGTGCCAGCAGCTTAGGCGAGAATCAGCCCCAGCATTTT.

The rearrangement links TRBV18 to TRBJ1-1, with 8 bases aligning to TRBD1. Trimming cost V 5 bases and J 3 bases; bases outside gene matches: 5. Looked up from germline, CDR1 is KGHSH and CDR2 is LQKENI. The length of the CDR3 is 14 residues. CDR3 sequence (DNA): TGTGCCAGCTCAGCCACAGGGGGAGACACTGAAGCTTTCTTT. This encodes CASSATGGDTEAFF.

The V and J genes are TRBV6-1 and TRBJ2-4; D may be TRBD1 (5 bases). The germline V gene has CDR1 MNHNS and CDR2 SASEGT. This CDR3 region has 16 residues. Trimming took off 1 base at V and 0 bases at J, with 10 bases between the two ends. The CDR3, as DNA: TGTGCCAGCAGTGAAGAGGGGATTCGAGCCAAAAACATTCAGTACTTC. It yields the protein CASSEEGIRAKNIQYF.

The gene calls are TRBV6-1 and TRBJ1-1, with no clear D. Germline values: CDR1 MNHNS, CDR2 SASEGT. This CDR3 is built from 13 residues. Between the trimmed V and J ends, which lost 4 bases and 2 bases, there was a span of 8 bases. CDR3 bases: TGTGCCAGCAGTGGGGGAAGAAACACTGAAGCTTTCTTT. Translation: CASSGGRNTEAFF.

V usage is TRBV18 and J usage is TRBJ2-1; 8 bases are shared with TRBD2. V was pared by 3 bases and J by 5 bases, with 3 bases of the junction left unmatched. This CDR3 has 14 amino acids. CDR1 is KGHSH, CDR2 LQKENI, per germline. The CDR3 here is CASSPAGGHNEQFF. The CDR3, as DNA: TGTGCCAGCTCACCCGCGGGAGGTCACAATGAGCAGTTCTTC.

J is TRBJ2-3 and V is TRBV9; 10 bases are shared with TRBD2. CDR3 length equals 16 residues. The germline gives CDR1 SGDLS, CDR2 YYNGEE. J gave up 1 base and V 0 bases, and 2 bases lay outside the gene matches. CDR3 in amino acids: CASSVGGTSGTDTQYF. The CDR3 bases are TGTGCCAGCAGCGTAGGGGGGACTAGCGGCACAGATACGCAGTATTTT.

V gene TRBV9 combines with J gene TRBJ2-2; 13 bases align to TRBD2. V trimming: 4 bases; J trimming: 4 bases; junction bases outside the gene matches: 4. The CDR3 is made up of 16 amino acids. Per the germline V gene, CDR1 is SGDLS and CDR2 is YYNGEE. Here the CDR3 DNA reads TGTGCCAGCAGCTTGGGACTAGCGGGGTTCACCGGGGAGCTGTTTTTT. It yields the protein CASSLGLAGFTGELFF.